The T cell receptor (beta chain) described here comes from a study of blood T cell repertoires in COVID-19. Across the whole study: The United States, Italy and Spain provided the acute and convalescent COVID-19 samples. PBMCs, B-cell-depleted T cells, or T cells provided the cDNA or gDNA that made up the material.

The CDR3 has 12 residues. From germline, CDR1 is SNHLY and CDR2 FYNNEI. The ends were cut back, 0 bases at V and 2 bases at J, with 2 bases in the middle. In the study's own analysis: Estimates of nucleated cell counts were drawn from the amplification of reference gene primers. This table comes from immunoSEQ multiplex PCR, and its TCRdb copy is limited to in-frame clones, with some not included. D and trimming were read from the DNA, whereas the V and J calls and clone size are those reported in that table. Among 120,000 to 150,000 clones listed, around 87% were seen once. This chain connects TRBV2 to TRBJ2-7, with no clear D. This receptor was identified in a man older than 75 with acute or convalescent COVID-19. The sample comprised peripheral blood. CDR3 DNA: TGTGCCAGCAGTGAAGCCACCTACGAGCAGTACTTC. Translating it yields CASSEATYEQYF.